Shown below are 27 T cell receptor beta chains from a single sample sequenced in a study of tumor-infiltrating lymphocytes in primary liver carcinoma. The input was about 500 ng total RNA; TCR beta cDNA was made from it with a constant-region primer. Generation of the TCR beta libraries relied on three nested multiplex PCR rounds using slightly modified ARM-PCR. Primers for the first two PCR rounds were TRBV1-TRBV30 forward primers and a C-beta reverse primer (roughly 10 cycles per round). TCRdb processed the multiplex PCR reads anew with MiXCR; each CDR3 protein has one entry. This repertoire shows roughly 80,000 distinct CDR3 sequences, under 75% found once; its top ten account for less than 30%. RNA and DNA were co-extracted from approximately 20-30 mg of unsorted bulk tissue. The sample comprised tumor-adjacent normal liver tissue. These receptors came from a man aged 40-49 years with primary liver carcinoma and hepatitis B virus infection.

This clonotype has ten or more counts. V is TRBV29-1 and J is TRBJ2-5, with TRBD2 matching over 7 bases. V was pared by 4 bases and J by 5 bases, with 7 bases of the junction left unmatched. CDR3 length: 13 amino acids. The germline gives CDR1 SQVTM, CDR2 ANQGSEA. This chain's CDR3 is CSVGGRAAETQYF. The CDR3 DNA reads as TGCAGCGTTGGTGGGAGGGCCGCTGAGACCCAGTACTTC. Using reference TRBV29-1 and TRBJ2-5 for the parts outside the CDR3, the full variable domain is SAVISQKPSRDICQRGTSLTIQCQVDSQVTMMFWYRQQPGQSLTLIATANQGSEATYESGFVIDKFPISRPNLTFSTLTVSNMSPEDSSIYLCSVGGRAAETQYFGPGTRLLVL.

Comments on this clonotype: A much larger clonotype is one base distant, so this may be a read error. The chain uses TRBV6-4 and TRBJ2-6; D is ambiguous. CDR1 MRHNA and CDR2 SNTAGT come from the germline V gene. This CDR3 is built from 15 residues. Here the CDR3 DNA reads TGTGCCTGCAGTGAGAGCTTATCTGGGGCCAACGTCCTGACTTTC. It is translated as CACSESLSGANVLTF.

The rearrangement joins TRBV12-3 or TRBV12-4 to TRBJ2-7; 7 nucleotides align to TRBD2. The trim removed 3 bases at V and 1 base at J, leaving 18 bases unmatched. The CDR3 consists of 19 residues. CDR3 amino acids: CASSFSKVRRERSSYEQYF. Here the CDR3 DNA reads TGTGCCAGCAGTTTCTCAAAGGTGAGGCGGGAGCGTTCATCCTACGAGCAGTACTTC.

This clonotype was seen only once. One junction end does not reproduce the germline sequence, and a read error may be involved. This chain links TRBV6-1 with TRBJ2-1, with 10 nucleotides matching TRBD2. From germline, CDR1 is MNHNS and CDR2 SASEGT. CDR3 length: 16 amino acids. The CDR3 DNA follows: TGTGCCAACAGTCAACAAGGGCTGACTAGCGGGTATGAGCAGTCCTTC. It yields the protein CANSQQGLTSGYEQSF.

The chain recombines TRBV29-1 with TRBJ1-2; TRBD1 matches 7 bases. The CDR3 has 11 residues. CDR1 is SQVTM, CDR2 ANQGSEA, per germline. The CDR3 DNA sequence: TGCGACGTCCAGGGGGGAGGAGGCTACACCTTC. This translates into CDVQGGGGYTF.

To note about this clonotype: The CDR3 does not end in the conserved phenylalanine or tryptophan, so this is likely a read error. CDR3 DNA sequence: TGTGCCAACAGGCACACTAGCGGGGCTAGCACAGATACACAGTATATT. Translated, it gives CANRHTSGASTDTQYI. This sequence joins TRBV10-3 and TRBJ2-3; 10 bases match TRBD2. Germline V gene sequence: CDR1 ENHRY, CDR2 SYGVKD. The CDR3 spans 16 residues.

Regarding this clonotype: Since no conserved phenylalanine or tryptophan closes the CDR3, a read error is the likely cause. The CDR3 DNA sequence: TGCACCAGCACCCACGGGCCAGCGGGCATCTACAATGAGCAGTTCCTC. Translated, it gives CTSTHGPAGIYNEQFL. The genes are TRBV5-1 and TRBJ2-1, with a tentative D call TRBD2 (6 bases). The CDR3 runs to 16 residues. Germline assignment: CDR1 SGHRS and CDR2 YFSETQ.

This clonotype was counted a few times. The chain recombines TRBV29-1 with TRBJ2-2; D remains unclear. The CDR3 sequence is 14 residues long. Germline lookup yields CDR1 SQVTM and CDR2 ANQGSEA. V was shortened by 5 bases and J by 1 base, with 11 bases between the two germline ends. The CDR3: CSVSWPGNTGELFF. CDR3 coding DNA: TGCAGCGTTTCCTGGCCGGGGAACACCGGGGAGCTGTTTTTT.

For this clonotype: The junction departs from germline at one end; a sequencing error may be responsible. The gene calls are TRBV4-3 and TRBJ1-1, with a weak D call TRBD1 (5 bases). CDR1 LGHNA and CDR2 YSLEER come from the germline V gene. This CDR3 comprises 16 residues. For the CDR3, the DNA is TGCGCCAGCAGCCAAGATGGCCTTACAGGTGGTACTGAAGCTTCCTTT. Amino acids: CASSQDGLTGGTEASF.

This sequence joins TRBV14 and TRBJ1-4; D gene ambiguous. Trimming took off 5 bases at V and 10 bases at J, with 14 bases between the two ends. The germline CDR1 and CDR2 sequences are SGHDN and FVKESK. CDR3 length equals 13 residues. The CDR3 sequence: CASSYSFEGKLFF. The CDR3 DNA reads TGTGCCAGCAGCTACTCCTTCGAAGGAAAACTGTTTTTT.

This clonotype is a singleton in its sample. This chain connects TRBV29-1 to TRBJ2-2; D is uncertain. Germline-derived CDR1 and CDR2 are SQVTM and ANQGSEA. V was trimmed by 4 bases and J by 5 bases, leaving 11 bases between them. The CDR3 contains 13 residues. CDR3 DNA: TGCAGCGTTGCACAAAAACCGACCGGGGAGCTGTTTTTT. Amino acids: CSVAQKPTGELFF.

As to this clonotype: One end of the junction fails to match germline, which may point to a read error. The rearrangement uses TRBV10-1 and TRBJ2-7; D not resolved. The germline gives CDR1 WNHNN, CDR2 SYGVQD (reference sequence). CDR3 length: 14 residues. The CDR3 DNA sequence: TGCGCCAGCAGTGAACCGGCAAGACCGTACGAGGAGTACTTC. Residues: CASSEPARPYEEYF.

This clonotype has at least ten counts. The J gene is TRBJ2-7, the V gene TRBV6-1; D not certain. V was cut by 8 bases and J by 1 base, with 9 bases left in between. The CDR3 runs 12 residues. Germline V gene data show CDR1 as MNHNS and CDR2 as SASEGT. The CDR3 DNA reads TGTGCCAGCTTCGAACAATCCTACGAGCAGTACTTC. It codes for CASFEQSYEQYF.

A word on this clonotype: Sequence at one end of the junction differs from germline and may be a read error. J is TRBJ2-7 and V is TRBV11-2; possibly TRBD2 for D (5 bases). The germline V gene encodes CDR1 SGHAT and CDR2 FQNNGV. The CDR3 is 15 residues long. CDR3 protein: CTSSISSGITYEQYF. Written as DNA, the CDR3 is TGTACCAGCAGCATATCCTCGGGGATTACCTACGAGCAGTACTTC. The variable domain in full, completed from reference TRBV11-2 and TRBJ2-7, reads EAGVAQSPRYKIIEKRQSVAFWCNPISGHATLYWYQQILGQGPKLLIQFQNNGVVDDSQLPKDRFSAERLKGVDSTLKIQPAKLEDSAVYLCTSSISSGITYEQYFGPGTRLTVT.

Comments on this clonotype: This may stem from a read error, because a much larger clone lies one nucleotide away. The J gene is TRBJ1-1, the V gene TRBV10-3; unclear D gene. Germline V gene data show CDR1 as ENHRY and CDR2 as SYGVKD. The CDR3 spans 12 residues. The CDR3 is CAISDPSTAAFF. The CDR3 region has the DNA TGTGCCATCAGTGACCCGTCCACTGCAGCTTTCTTT.

This clonotype has just one count. The gene calls are TRBV11-2 and TRBJ2-7; a weak D match, TRBD1 (6 bases). V lost 11 bases to trimming and J lost 3 bases, with 26 bases between them. Germline CDR1 and CDR2: SGHAT and FQNNGV. The CDR3 extends over 16 amino acids. CDR3 bases: TGTGCCGGCAACTTAAATAGCTGGGGGCTAGGCTACGAGCAGTACTTC. Protein: CAGNLNSWGLGYEQYF.

The V call is TRBV29-1, the J call TRBJ2-5; D possibly matches TRBD1 or TRBD2 (6 bases each). Per the germline V gene, CDR1 is SQVTM and CDR2 is ANQGSEA. The CDR3 contains 13 residues. With 6 bases removed from V and 6 bases from J, the gap between germline ends came to 17 bases. The CDR3: CSVRLTGGKTQYF. CDR3 nucleotide sequence: TGCAGCGTCCGCTTGACAGGCGGGAAGACCCAGTACTTC.

Details on this clonotype: This may be a read error: a much more frequent sequence differs by one nucleotide. The chain is built from TRBV5-5 and TRBJ2-3, with D perhaps TRBD1 (5 bases). The germline V gene has CDR1 SGHKS and CDR2 YYEKEE (reference sequence). CDR3 size: 14 residues. The CDR3 sequence: CTSNYGAATDTQYF. DNA of the CDR3: TGTACCAGCAACTATGGGGCCGCCACAGATACGCAGTATTTT.

With regard to this clonotype: One end of the junction does not line up with germline, which may come from a read error. The J gene is TRBJ2-2, the V gene TRBV4-1, with 9 positions matching TRBD1. From germline, CDR1 is MGHRA and CDR2 YSYEKL. The CDR3 extends over 17 amino acids. CDR3 region: CANSLPRTGANTRELFF. DNA for the CDR3: TGCGCCAACAGCCTACCCCGGACAGGGGCGAACACCCGGGAGCTGTTCTTT.

As regards this clonotype: Because it lacks the conserved phenylalanine or tryptophan at the end, this CDR3 is likely a read error. The CDR3 DNA reads as TGCAGCGTTCGTCAGGGAGGGAGCGAGCAGTACTCA. As protein: CSVRQGGSEQYS. This chain links TRBV29-1 with TRBJ2-7, with 7 bases aligning to TRBD2. Germline CDR1 reads SQVTM; CDR2 reads ANQGSEA. The CDR3 covers 12 residues. Losses at the gene ends were 5 bases for V and 6 bases for J; bases not matched to a gene: 7.

The chain recombines TRBV12-3 or TRBV12-4 with TRBJ2-3; a possible D gene is TRBD2 (6 bases). The CDR3 is 13 residues long. Trimming took 5 bases from V and 0 from J, leaving 6 bases between them. The CDR3: CASSTSSTDTQYF. The CDR3 DNA reads as TGTGCCAGCAGTACTAGCAGCACAGATACGCAGTATTTT.

This clonotype was detected many times. This chain uses TRBV24-1 with TRBJ2-1; TRBD1 might be the D (5 bases). The V and J ends lost 0 bases and 7 bases respectively, with 9 bases between them. CDR1 is KGHDR and CDR2 is SFDVKD in the germline V gene. The CDR3 spans 14 residues. The CDR3, as DNA: TGTGCCACCAGTGATTTGTCAGGGAAGAATGAGCAGTTCTTC. It encodes CATSDLSGKNEQFF.

With respect to this clonotype: The germline gene is not matched at one end of the junction; a read error may be the cause. This chain joins TRBV6-5 and TRBJ2-2, with D tentatively TRBD1 (6 bases). CDR1 MNHEY and CDR2 SVGAGI come from the germline V gene. The CDR3 is 16 residues long. The CDR3 sequence: CASSYMDPGDTRELFF. The CDR3 DNA reads TGTGCCAGCAGTTACATGGATCCTGGGGACACCAGGGAGTTGTTTTTT.

To note about this clonotype: Just one base apart from a much larger clone, this may be a read error. The chain is built from TRBV5-1 and TRBJ2-7; possibly TRBD2 for D (5 bases). The CDR3 extends over 15 amino acids. Germline V gene sequence: CDR1 SGHRS, CDR2 YFSETQ. CDR3 coding DNA: TGCGCCAGCAGCTTGGGAGGGAGAAGCTCCTGCGAGCAGTACTTC. Its protein product is CASSLGGRSSCEQYF.

A word on this clonotype: Mismatch with germline at one junction end may stem from a read error. The chain is built from TRBV28 and TRBJ2-1, with D unresolved. Germline V gives CDR1 MDHEN, CDR2 SYDVKM. The CDR3 runs 16 residues. CDR3 coding DNA: TGTGCCAGCACGGTATCCTCCAGGTCCGAATCCAATGAGCAATTCTTC. This gives the protein CASTVSSRSESNEQFF.

Comment on this clonotype: As the CDR3 is not closed by the conserved phenylalanine or tryptophan, this likely results from a read error. The gene calls are TRBV6-2 or TRBV6-3 and TRBJ2-7; 7 positions match TRBD1. The CDR3 consists of 17 residues. Germline CDR1 MNHEY, CDR2 SVGEGT. J lost 0 bases, V lost 2 bases, and 10 bases had no gene match. This CDR3 reads CASSYPKGGEISYEQYL. CDR3 sequence (DNA): TGTGCCAGCAGTTACCCGAAAGGGGGCGAGATCTCCTACGAGCAGTACCTC.

This clonotype has more than one count but fewer than ten. The chain links TRBV5-4 to TRBJ2-5, with 9 nucleotides matching TRBD1. Germline V gives CDR1 SGHNT, CDR2 YYREEE (reference sequence). V shed 4 bases and J 5 bases; nucleotides not matched to a gene: 9. The CDR3 spans 15 residues. As DNA, the CDR3 is TGTGCCAGCAGCCCTAAGGACAGGGGAGGGGAGACCCAGTACTTC. This encodes CASSPKDRGGETQYF.